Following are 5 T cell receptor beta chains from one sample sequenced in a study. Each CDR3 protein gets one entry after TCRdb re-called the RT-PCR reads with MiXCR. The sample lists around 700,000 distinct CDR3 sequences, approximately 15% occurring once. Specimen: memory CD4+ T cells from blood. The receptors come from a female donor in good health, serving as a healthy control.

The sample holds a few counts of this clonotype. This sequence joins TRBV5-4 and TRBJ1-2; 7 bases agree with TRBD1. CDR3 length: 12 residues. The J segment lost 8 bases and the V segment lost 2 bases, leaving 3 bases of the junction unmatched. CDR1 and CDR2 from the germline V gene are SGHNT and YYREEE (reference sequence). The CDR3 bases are TGTGCCAGCAGCTTCACAGGGGACGGCTACACCTTC. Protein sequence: CASSFTGDGYTF.

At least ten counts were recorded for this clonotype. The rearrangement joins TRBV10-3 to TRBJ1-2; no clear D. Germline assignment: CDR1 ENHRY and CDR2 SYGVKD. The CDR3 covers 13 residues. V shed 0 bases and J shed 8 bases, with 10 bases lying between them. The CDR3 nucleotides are TGTGCCATCAGTGAGTCGAAGAGCTTGGGCTACACCTTC. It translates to CAISESKSLGYTF.

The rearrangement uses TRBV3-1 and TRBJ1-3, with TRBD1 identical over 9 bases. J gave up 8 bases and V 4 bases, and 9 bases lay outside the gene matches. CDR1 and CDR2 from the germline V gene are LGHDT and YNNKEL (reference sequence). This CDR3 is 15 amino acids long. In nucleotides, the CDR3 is TGTGCCAGCAGCCGACCGGGACAGGGTTCGTACACCATATATTTT. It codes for CASSRPGQGSYTIYF.

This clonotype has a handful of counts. CDR3 protein: CASSEVGGTQHF. DNA of the CDR3: TGTGCCAGCAGTGAAGTGGGGGGCACACAGCATTTT. The rearrangement joins TRBV6-1 to TRBJ1-5; perhaps TRBD1 as D (6 bases). V lost 1 base to trimming and J lost 13 bases, with 11 bases between them. The CDR3 is made up of 12 amino acids. Germline V gene lookup returns CDR1 MNHNS and CDR2 SASEGT.

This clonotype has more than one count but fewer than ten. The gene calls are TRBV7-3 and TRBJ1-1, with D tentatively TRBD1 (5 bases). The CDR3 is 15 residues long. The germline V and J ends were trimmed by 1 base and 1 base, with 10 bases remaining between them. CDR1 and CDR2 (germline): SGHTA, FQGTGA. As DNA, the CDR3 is TGTGCCAGCAGCTTAATGGGGCCACCGAACACTGAAGCTTTCTTT. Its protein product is CASSLMGPPNTEAFF.